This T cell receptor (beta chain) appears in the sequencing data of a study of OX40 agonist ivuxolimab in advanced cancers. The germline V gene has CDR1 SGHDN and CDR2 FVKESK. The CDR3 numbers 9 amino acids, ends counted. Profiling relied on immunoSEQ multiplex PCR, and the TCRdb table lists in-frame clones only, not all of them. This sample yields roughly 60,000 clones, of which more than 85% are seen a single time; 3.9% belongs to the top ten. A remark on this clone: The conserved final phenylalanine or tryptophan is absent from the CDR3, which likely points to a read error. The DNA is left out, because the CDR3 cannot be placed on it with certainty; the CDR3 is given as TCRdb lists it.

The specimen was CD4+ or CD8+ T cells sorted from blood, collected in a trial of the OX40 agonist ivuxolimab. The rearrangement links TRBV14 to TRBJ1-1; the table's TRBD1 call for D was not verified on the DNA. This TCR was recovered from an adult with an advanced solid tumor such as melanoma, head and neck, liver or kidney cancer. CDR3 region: CASSQELKG.